This T cell receptor (beta chain) was sequenced in a study of post-analysis software for immune sequencing data. In the study overall: The study covered relapsing-remitting, secondary progressive and progressive-relapsing courses of multiple sclerosis.

Study-wide results and caveats: Among multiple sclerosis patients, normalized Chao1 diversity was significantly below that of controls. The F measure placed samples prepared in the same batch into strongly shared clusters. In patients, roughly five TRBV segments were more frequent than in controls, with TRBV5-6, TRBV5-1 and TRBV20-1 among them.

Unique molecular identifiers tagged the TCR beta cDNA libraries. Out of roughly 1 to 10 million T cells, a few hundred thousand cDNA molecules were generated. TCRdb independently ran MiXCR on the PCR reads; one entry per CDR3 protein. Among hundreds of thousands of distinct CDR3 sequences listed, approximately 59% were seen once. This CDR3 spans 15 amino acids. The germline gives CDR1 SGHRS, CDR2 YFSETQ. Trimming removed 4 bases from V and 9 bases from J; junction bases left unmatched: 9. This clonotype appeared a single time. No antigen is known for it. The sample consisted of blood. This TCR derives from a girl aged 2-10 years with multiple sclerosis. V gene TRBV5-1 combines with J gene TRBJ1-6; 8 bases agree with TRBD1. In nucleotides, the CDR3 is TGCGCCAGCAGCCCAGGGACAGGAGGGCGTTCACCCCTCCACTTT. Translating gives CASSPGTGGRSPLHF.